This T cell receptor beta chain comes out of a study of control samples from healthy donors and cancer patients. Deletions cut 0 bases from V and 2 bases from J, with 6 bases between. CDR1 is SGHRS and CDR2 is YFSETQ in the germline V gene. This CDR3 has 13 amino acids. The table came from immunoSEQ multiplex PCR; TCRdb's copy has only in-frame clones and leaves some out. The repertoire holds about 160,000 clones, with around 96% as singletons. Sequenced: blood. V gene TRBV5-1 combines with J gene TRBJ2-7; D remains unclear. The sequence was collected from a woman younger than 45 in good health. CDR3 in DNA: TGCGCCAGCAGCTTGGGCTGGGCCTACGAGCAGTACTTC. Residues: CASSLGWAYEQYF.